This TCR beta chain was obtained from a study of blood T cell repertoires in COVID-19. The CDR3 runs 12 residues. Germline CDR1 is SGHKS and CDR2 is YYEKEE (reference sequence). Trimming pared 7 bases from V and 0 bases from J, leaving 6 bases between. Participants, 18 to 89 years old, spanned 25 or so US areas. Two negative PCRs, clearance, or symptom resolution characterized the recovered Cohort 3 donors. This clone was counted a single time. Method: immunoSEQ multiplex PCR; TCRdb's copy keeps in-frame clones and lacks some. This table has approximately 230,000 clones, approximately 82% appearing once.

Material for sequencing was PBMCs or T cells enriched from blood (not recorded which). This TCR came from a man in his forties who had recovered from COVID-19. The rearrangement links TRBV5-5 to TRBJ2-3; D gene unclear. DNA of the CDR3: TGTGCCAGCGAGAGAAGCACAGATACGCAGTATTTT. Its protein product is CASERSTDTQYF.